This TCR beta chain is from a study of regulatory and conventional T cells in RAG deficiency. Worth noting for this clone: Its target is not known.

CDR1 and CDR2 from the germline V gene are MNHEY and SVGAGI. Losses at the gene ends were 2 bases for V and 8 bases for J; bases not matched to a gene: 2. This CDR3 contains 13 residues. Study findings and constraints: RAG-deficient patients showed markedly lower Shannon entropy and higher Simpson indices than control T-cell subsets. Omenn syndrome and CID/AS patients had around 100-fold fewer unique Treg TCR beta sequences, versus roughly 9.6-fold elsewhere.

Sequencing used immunoSEQ multiplex PCR; TCRdb keeps in-frame clones, though not all of them. The profile shows around 30,000 clones, approximately 90% of them singletons. A further study also used this sample, focusing on regulatory T cells. As reported in that work: Amplification used 52 TRBV primers and 13 TRBJ primers.

Sequencing was carried out using CD8+ T cells sorted from blood. The rearrangement uses TRBV6-5 and TRBJ2-1, with 8 positions matching TRBD2. This TCR derives from a human donor in good health. The CDR3 spells CASSYLGRDEQFF. The CDR3 DNA reads TGTGCCAGCAGTTACCTCGGGAGGGATGAGCAGTTCTTC.